This TCR beta chain was observed in a study of cytomegalovirus exposure and HLA in healthy donors. Study-wide context: Genotyping showed 81% of 350 to 400 donors falling in the Caucasian-associated ancestry cluster.

PCR involved 60 Vbeta and 13 Jbeta primers. Using immunoSEQ multiplex PCR, the repertoire was profiled, and TCRdb retains in-frame clones only, with some absent. The data contain 150,000 to 200,000 clones, roughly 80% of them seen just once; the ten biggest clones take up 2.5% to 3.5%. Study-level points and caveats: About 90% or about 30% of the time was how often most TCR beta V segments were productive, according to an earlier analysis. Researchers reported in a later analysis that a missense DCLRE1C variant was tied to TCR beta V- and J-gene trimming.

This clone was found once. What it binds is not known. CDR3 length equals 14 residues. In germline, CDR1 is SGHTA, CDR2 FQGNSA. V was clipped by 5 bases and J by 6 bases; unmatched bases: 10. The V gene is TRBV7-2, the J gene TRBJ2-7, with 7 bases matching TRBD1. The material sequenced was PBMCs. This clonotype was sampled from a male donor in good health and CMV-seronegative. The CDR3 nucleotides are TGTGCCAGCAGCACCCTCGGGACAGCGTCCGAGCAGTACTTC. Encoded protein: CASSTLGTASEQYF.